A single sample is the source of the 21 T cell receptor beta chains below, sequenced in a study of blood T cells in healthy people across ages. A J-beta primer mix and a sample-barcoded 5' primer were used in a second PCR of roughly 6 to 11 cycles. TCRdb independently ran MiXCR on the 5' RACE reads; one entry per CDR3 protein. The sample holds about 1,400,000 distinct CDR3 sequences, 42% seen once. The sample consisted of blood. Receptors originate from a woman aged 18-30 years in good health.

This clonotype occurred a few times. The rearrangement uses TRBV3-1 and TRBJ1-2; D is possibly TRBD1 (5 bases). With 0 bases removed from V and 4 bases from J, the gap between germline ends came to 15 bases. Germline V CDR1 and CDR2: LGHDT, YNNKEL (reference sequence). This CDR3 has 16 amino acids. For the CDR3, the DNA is TGTGCCAGCAGCCAAGAGGGGGGGGTGGCGGCCTATGGCTACACCTTC. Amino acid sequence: CASSQEGGVAAYGYTF.

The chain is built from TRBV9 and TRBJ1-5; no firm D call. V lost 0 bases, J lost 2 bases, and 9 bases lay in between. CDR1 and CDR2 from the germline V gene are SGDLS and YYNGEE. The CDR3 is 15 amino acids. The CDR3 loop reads CASSVVTWGNQPQHF. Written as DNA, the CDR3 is TGTGCCAGCAGCGTAGTGACATGGGGCAATCAGCCCCAGCATTTT. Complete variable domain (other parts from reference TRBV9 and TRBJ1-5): DSGVTQTPKHLITATGQRVTLRCSPRSGDLSVYWYQQSLDQGLQFLIQYYNGEERAKGNILERFSAQQFPDLHSELNLSSLELGDSALYFCASSVVTWGNQPQHFGDGTRLSIL.

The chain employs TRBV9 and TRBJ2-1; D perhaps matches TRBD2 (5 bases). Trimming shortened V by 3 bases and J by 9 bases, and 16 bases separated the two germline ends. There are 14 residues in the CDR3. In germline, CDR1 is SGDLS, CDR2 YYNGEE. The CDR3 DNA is TGTGCCAGCAGCGGGGCGTTTGGAGGTACTGAGCAGTTCTTC. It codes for CASSGAFGGTEQFF.

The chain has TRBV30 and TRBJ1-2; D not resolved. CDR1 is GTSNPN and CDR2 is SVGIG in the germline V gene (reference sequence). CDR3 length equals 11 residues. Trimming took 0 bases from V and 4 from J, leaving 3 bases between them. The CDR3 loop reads CAWSVRYGYTF. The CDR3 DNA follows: TGTGCCTGGAGTGTACGCTATGGCTACACCTTC. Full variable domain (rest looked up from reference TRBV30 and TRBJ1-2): SQTIHQWPATLVQPVGSPLSLECTVEGTSNPNLYWYRQAAGRGLQLLFYSVGIGQISSEVPQNLSASRPQDRQFILSSKKLLLSDSGFYLCAWSVRYGYTFGSGTRLTVV.

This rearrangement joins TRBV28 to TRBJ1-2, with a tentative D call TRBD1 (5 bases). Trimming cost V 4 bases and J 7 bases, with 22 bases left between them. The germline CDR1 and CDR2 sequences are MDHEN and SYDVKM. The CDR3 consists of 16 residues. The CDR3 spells CASSYGPGKPRGGYTF. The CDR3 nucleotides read TGTGCCAGCAGTTACGGCCCAGGGAAGCCCCGGGGTGGCTACACCTTC.

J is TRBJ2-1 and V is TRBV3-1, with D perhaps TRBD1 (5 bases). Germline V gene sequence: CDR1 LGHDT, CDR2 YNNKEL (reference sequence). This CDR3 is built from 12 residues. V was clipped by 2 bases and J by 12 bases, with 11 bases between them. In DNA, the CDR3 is TGTGCCAGCAGCCAACAGGGTAGAACGCAGTTCTTC. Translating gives CASSQQGRTQFF.

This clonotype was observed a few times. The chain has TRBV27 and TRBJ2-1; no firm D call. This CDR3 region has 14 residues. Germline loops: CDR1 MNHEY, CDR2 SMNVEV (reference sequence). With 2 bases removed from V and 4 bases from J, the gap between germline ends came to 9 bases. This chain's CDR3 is CASSLVSGYNEQFF. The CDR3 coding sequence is TGTGCCAGCAGTTTAGTGTCTGGGTACAATGAGCAGTTCTTC.

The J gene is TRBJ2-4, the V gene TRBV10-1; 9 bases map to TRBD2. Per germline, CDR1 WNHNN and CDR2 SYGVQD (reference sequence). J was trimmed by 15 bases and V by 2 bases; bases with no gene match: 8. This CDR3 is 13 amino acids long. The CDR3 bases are TGCGCCAGCAGTGAGACCAGGACTAGCGCGCGGTACTTC. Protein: CASSETRTSARYF.

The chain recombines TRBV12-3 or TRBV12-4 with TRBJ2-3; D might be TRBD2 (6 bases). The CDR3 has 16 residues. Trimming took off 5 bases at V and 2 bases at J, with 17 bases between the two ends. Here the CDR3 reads CASSPVAVSLTDTQYF. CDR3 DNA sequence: TGTGCCAGCAGTCCCGTAGCGGTGAGTCTCACAGATACGCAGTATTTT.

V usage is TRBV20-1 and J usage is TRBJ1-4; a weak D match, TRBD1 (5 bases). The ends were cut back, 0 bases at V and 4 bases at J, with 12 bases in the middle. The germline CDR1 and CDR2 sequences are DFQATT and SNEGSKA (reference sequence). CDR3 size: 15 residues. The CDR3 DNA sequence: TGCAGTGCTAGAGATTTTGGGACCGGTAATGAAAAACTGTTTTTT. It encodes CSARDFGTGNEKLFF.

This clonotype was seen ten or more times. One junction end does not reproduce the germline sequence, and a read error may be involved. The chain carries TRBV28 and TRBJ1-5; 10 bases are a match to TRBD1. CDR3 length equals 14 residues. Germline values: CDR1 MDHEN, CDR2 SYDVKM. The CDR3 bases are TGTGCCAGCAGCTCGACAGGGGGCAAACAGCCCCAGCATTTT. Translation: CASSSTGGKQPQHF.

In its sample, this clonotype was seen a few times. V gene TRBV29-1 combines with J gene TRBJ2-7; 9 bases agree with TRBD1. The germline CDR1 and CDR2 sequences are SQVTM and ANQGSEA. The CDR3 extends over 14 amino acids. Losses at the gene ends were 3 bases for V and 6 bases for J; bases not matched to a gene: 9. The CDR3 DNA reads TGCAGCGTTGACGGGGGACAGGGAAGGGGCGAGCAGTACTTC. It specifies CSVDGGQGRGEQYF.

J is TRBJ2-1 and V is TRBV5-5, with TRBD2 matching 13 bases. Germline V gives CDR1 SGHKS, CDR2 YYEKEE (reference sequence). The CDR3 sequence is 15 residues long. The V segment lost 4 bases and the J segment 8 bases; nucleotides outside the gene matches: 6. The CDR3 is CASSLGLAGNDEQFF. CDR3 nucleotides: TGTGCCAGCAGCCTGGGACTAGCGGGGAACGATGAGCAGTTCTTC.

The CDR3: CASRAGLPTDTQYF. CDR3 nucleotides: TGTGCCAGCAGAGCAGGGCTCCCGACAGATACGCAGTATTTT. The chain recombines TRBV2 with TRBJ2-3, with a weak D call TRBD1 (5 bases). Germline lookup yields CDR1 SNHLY and CDR2 FYNNEI. The CDR3 has 14 residues. V was cut by 6 bases and J by 3 bases, with 13 bases left in between.

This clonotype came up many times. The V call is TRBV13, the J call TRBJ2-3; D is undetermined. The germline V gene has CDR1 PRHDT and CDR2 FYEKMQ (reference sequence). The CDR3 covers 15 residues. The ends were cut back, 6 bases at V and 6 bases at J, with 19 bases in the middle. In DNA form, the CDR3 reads TGTGCCAGCAGTTCAAGTTTCGGTAGTAGGGATACGCAGTATTTT. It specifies CASSSSFGSRDTQYF.

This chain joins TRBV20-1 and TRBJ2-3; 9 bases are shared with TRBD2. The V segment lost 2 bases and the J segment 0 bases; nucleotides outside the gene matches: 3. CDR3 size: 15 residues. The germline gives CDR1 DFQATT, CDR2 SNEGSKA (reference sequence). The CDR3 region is CSARLAGTSTDTQYF. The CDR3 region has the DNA TGCAGTGCTAGACTAGCGGGGACAAGCACAGATACGCAGTATTTT.

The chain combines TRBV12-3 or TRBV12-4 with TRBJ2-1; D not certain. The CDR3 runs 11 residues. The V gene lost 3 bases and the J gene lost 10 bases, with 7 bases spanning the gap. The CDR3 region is CASSLTPEQFF. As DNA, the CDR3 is TGTGCCAGCAGTTTGACGCCCGAGCAGTTCTTC.

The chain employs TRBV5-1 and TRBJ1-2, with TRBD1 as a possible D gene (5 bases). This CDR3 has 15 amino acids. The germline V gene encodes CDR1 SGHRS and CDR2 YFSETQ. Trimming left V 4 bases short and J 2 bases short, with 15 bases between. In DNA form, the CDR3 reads TGCGCCAGCAGCGGGGAGGCGGGACCGAACTATGGCTACACCTTC. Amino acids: CASSGEAGPNYGYTF. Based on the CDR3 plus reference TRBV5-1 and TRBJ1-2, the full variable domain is KAGVTQTPRYLIKTRGQQVTLSCSPISGHRSVSWYQQTPGQGLQFLFEYFSETQRNKGNFPGRFSGRQFSNSRSEMNVSTLELGDSALYLCASSGEAGPNYGYTFGSGTRLTVV.

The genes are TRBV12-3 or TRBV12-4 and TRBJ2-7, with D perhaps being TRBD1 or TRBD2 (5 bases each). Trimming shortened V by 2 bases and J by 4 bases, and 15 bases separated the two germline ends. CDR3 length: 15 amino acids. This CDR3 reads CASSLRGGEFYEQYF. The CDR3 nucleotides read TGTGCCAGCAGTTTAAGGGGTGGGGAGTTTTACGAGCAGTACTTC.

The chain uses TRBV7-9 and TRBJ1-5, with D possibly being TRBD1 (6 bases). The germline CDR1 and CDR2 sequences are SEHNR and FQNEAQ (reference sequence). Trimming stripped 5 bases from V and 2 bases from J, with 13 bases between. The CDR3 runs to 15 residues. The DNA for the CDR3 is TGTGCCAGCAGCCCAAACAGGGCCGGCAATCAGCCCCAGCATTTT. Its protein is CASSPNRAGNQPQHF.

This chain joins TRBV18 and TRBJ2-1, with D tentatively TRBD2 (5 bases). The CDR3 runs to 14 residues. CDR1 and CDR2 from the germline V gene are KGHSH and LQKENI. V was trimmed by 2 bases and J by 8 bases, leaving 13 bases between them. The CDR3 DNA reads TGTGCCAGCTCACCAGTCGAGGGAGAGTATGAGCAGTTCTTC. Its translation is CASSPVEGEYEQFF.